A selection of T cell receptor beta chains follows, all from one sample in a study of OX40 agonist ivuxolimab in advanced cancers. Only in-frame clones appear in the TCRdb table, and some are missing; sequencing was by immunoSEQ multiplex PCR. The table lists roughly 67,000 clones, about 92% of them singletons. This specimen was CD4+ or CD8+ T cells sorted from blood, taken in a trial of the OX40 agonist ivuxolimab. Receptors were obtained from an adult with an advanced solid tumor such as melanoma, head and neck, liver or kidney cancer. The CDR3 runs from the conserved cysteine through the conserved F or W. A D gene is named only where the DNA matches it firmly.

j_call: TRBJ1-5
d_call: TRBD1
cdr3_length: 14
v_call: TRBV10-3
cdr3_aa: CATTDRGGNQPQHF
cdr3_nt: TGTGCCACCACCGACAGGGGTGGCAATCAGCCCCAGCATTTT

j_call: TRBJ2-5
d_call: NA
cdr3_length: 14
v_call: TRBV12-5
cdr3_aa: CASGLTGYRETQYF
cdr3_nt: TGTGCTAGTGGTTTGACAGGATACCGAGAGACCCAGTACTTC

j_call: TRBJ2-2
d_call: NA
cdr3_length: 14
v_call: TRBV2
cdr3_aa: CASSGSTYTGELFF
cdr3_nt: TGTGCCAGCAGTGGATCCACTTACACCGGGGAGCTGTTTTTT

j_call: TRBJ1-3
d_call: NA
cdr3_length: 11
v_call: TRBV6-6
cdr3_aa: CASTLGNTIYF
cdr3_nt: TGTGCCAGCACCCTCGGAAACACCATATATTTT

j_call: TRBJ1-4
d_call: TRBD1
cdr3_length: 14
v_call: TRBV7-9
cdr3_aa: CASSSGTGIEKLFF
cdr3_nt: TGTGCCAGCAGCTCCGGGACAGGGATTGAAAAACTGTTTTTT

j_call: TRBJ2-7
d_call: NA
cdr3_length: 13
v_call: TRBV6-9
cdr3_aa: CASSSGSPYEQYF
cdr3_nt: TGTGCCAGCAGTTCCGGGAGTCCCTACGAGCAGTACTTC

j_call: TRBJ1-1
d_call: NA
cdr3_length: 12
v_call: TRBV5-6
cdr3_aa: CASSLGFAEAFF
cdr3_nt: TGTGCCAGCAGCTTGGGCTTTGCTGAAGCTTTCTTT

j_call: TRBJ1-2
d_call: NA
cdr3_length: 16
v_call: TRBV4-1
cdr3_aa: CASSQYRDRGNYGYTF
cdr3_nt: TGCGCCAGCAGCCAATACAGAGATAGGGGGAACTATGGCTACACCTTC

j_call: TRBJ1-1
d_call: TRBD1
cdr3_length: 16
v_call: TRBV2
cdr3_aa: CASQGDRGITSTEAFF
cdr3_nt: TGTGCCAGCCAGGGGGACAGGGGCATTACGAGCACTGAAGCTTTCTTT

j_call: TRBJ1-6
d_call: TRBD1
cdr3_length: 14
v_call: TRBV19
cdr3_aa: CASRQGAGNSPLHF
cdr3_nt: TGTGCCAGTAGACAGGGGGCAGGTAATTCACCCCTCCACTTT

j_call: TRBJ1-1
d_call: NA
cdr3_length: 14
v_call: TRBV11-2
cdr3_aa: CASSLEMGYTEAFF
cdr3_nt: TGTGCCAGCAGCTTAGAAATGGGATACACTGAAGCTTTCTTT

j_call: TRBJ1-4
d_call: NA
cdr3_length: 15
v_call: TRBV6-5
cdr3_aa: CASSYRDAGGEKLFF
cdr3_nt: TGTGCCAGCAGTTACAGGGACGCTGGGGGTGAAAAACTGTTTTTT

j_call: TRBJ1-5
d_call: TRBD1
cdr3_length: 16
v_call: TRBV4-1
cdr3_aa: CASSQVGPQGHQPQHF
cdr3_nt: TGCGCCAGCAGCCAAGTCGGACCACAGGGGCATCAGCCCCAGCATTTT

j_call: TRBJ2-2
d_call: NA
cdr3_length: 14
v_call: TRBV29-1
cdr3_aa: CSVELGSNTGELFF
cdr3_nt: TGCAGCGTTGAACTGGGATCGAACACCGGGGAGCTGTTTTTT

j_call: TRBJ2-7
d_call: TRBD2
cdr3_length: 15
v_call: TRBV7-6
cdr3_aa: CASSLEATSGYEQYF
cdr3_nt: TGTGCCAGCAGCTTAGAAGCGACTAGCGGGTACGAGCAGTACTTC

j_call: TRBJ2-7
d_call: NA
cdr3_length: 15
v_call: TRBV4-3
cdr3_aa: CASSQDGAGSYEQYF
cdr3_nt: TGCGCCAGCAGCCAAGACGGGGCAGGGTCCTACGAGCAGTACTTC

j_call: TRBJ2-3
d_call: TRBD1
cdr3_length: 13
v_call: TRBV11-3
cdr3_aa: CASTGQGTDTQYF
cdr3_nt: TGTGCCAGCACCGGACAGGGAACAGATACGCAGTATTTT

j_call: TRBJ1-2
d_call: NA
cdr3_length: 13
v_call: TRBV19
cdr3_aa: CASSMRANYGYTF
cdr3_nt: TGTGCCAGTAGTATGAGAGCTAACTATGGCTACACCTTC

j_call: TRBJ2-1
d_call: NA
cdr3_length: 11
v_call: TRBV6-1
cdr3_aa: CASSAWHEQFF
cdr3_nt: TGTGCCAGCAGTGCCTGGCATGAGCAGTTCTTC

j_call: TRBJ1-1
d_call: NA
cdr3_length: 13
v_call: TRBV7-3
cdr3_aa: CASSFNLNTEAFF
cdr3_nt: TGTGCCAGCAGTTTCAACCTGAACACTGAAGCTTTCTTT

j_call: TRBJ1-1
d_call: NA
cdr3_length: 12
v_call: TRBV11-2
cdr3_aa: CASSPTGREAFF
cdr3_nt: TGTGCCAGCAGCCCCACGGGCAGAGAAGCTTTCTTT

j_call: TRBJ2-7
d_call: TRBD1
cdr3_length: 15
v_call: TRBV5-6
cdr3_aa: CASSLAGTGRYEQYF
cdr3_nt: TGTGCCAGCAGCTTGGCCGGGACAGGGAGGTACGAGCAGTACTTC

j_call: TRBJ2-7
d_call: NA
cdr3_length: 15
v_call: TRBV13
cdr3_aa: CASSLGGGLGHEQYF
cdr3_nt: TGTGCCAGCAGCTTGGGCGGCGGGTTGGGCCACGAGCAGTACTTC

j_call: TRBJ1-1
d_call: NA
cdr3_length: 13
v_call: TRBV6-6
cdr3_aa: CASSHSGETEAFF
cdr3_nt: TGTGCCAGCAGTCACTCCGGGGAAACTGAAGCTTTCTTT

j_call: TRBJ1-5
d_call: NA
cdr3_length: 12
v_call: TRBV6-1
cdr3_aa: CASSEVTVPQHF
cdr3_nt: TGTGCCAGCAGTGAAGTAACAGTTCCCCAGCATTTT

j_call: TRBJ1-2
d_call: NA
cdr3_length: 16
v_call: TRBV5-1
cdr3_aa: CASSYGLPLANYGYTF
cdr3_nt: TGCGCCAGCAGCTACGGACTGCCCTTAGCTAACTATGGCTACACCTTC

j_call: TRBJ2-1
d_call: TRBD1
cdr3_length: 13
v_call: TRBV29-1
cdr3_aa: CSVLLGQDNEQFF
cdr3_nt: TGCAGCGTCCTTCTTGGACAGGACAATGAGCAGTTCTTC

j_call: TRBJ2-7
d_call: NA
cdr3_length: 14
v_call: TRBV27
cdr3_aa: CASSLVGGSYEQYF
cdr3_nt: TGTGCCAGCAGTTTAGTCGGGGGTTCCTACGAGCAGTACTTC

j_call: TRBJ1-5
d_call: TRBD1
cdr3_length: 15
v_call: TRBV9
cdr3_aa: CASSVGQGQNQPQHF
cdr3_nt: TGTGCCAGCAGCGTCGGACAGGGACAAAATCAGCCCCAGCATTTT

j_call: TRBJ2-1
d_call: NA
cdr3_length: 16
v_call: TRBV19
cdr3_aa: CASSTLRGSGYNEQFF
cdr3_nt: TGTGCCAGTAGTACCCTCCGGGGGAGTGGATACAATGAGCAGTTCTTC

j_call: TRBJ2-1
d_call: NA
cdr3_length: 15
v_call: TRBV7-6
cdr3_aa: CASSLGRDGYNEQFF
cdr3_nt: TGTGCCAGCAGCTTAGGAAGGGACGGATACAATGAGCAGTTCTTC

j_call: TRBJ2-5
d_call: TRBD2
cdr3_length: 13
v_call: TRBV11-2
cdr3_aa: CASSLAYGGGQYF
cdr3_nt: TGTGCCAGCAGCTTAGCCTACGGGGGGGGCCAGTACTTC

j_call: TRBJ2-2
d_call: NA
cdr3_length: 13
v_call: TRBV10-3
cdr3_aa: CAISDGWAGELFF
cdr3_nt: TGTGCCATCAGTGACGGGTGGGCCGGGGAGCTGTTTTTT

j_call: TRBJ2-7
d_call: TRBD1
cdr3_length: 15
v_call: TRBV30
cdr3_aa: CAWSVTWQGDYEQYF
cdr3_nt: TGTGCCTGGAGTGTAACGTGGCAGGGGGACTACGAGCAGTACTTC

j_call: TRBJ2-7
d_call: TRBD1
cdr3_length: 13
v_call: TRBV9
cdr3_aa: CASSATGTYEQYF
cdr3_nt: TGTGCCAGCAGCGCGACAGGGACCTACGAGCAGTACTTC

j_call: TRBJ2-7
d_call: TRBD1
cdr3_length: 15
v_call: TRBV27
cdr3_aa: CASVGRGDSLYEQYF
cdr3_nt: TGTGCCAGCGTTGGCCGAGGGGACAGTCTCTACGAGCAGTACTTC

j_call: TRBJ2-1
d_call: TRBD1
cdr3_length: 15
v_call: TRBV5-4
cdr3_aa: CASSLTGTGDNEQFF
cdr3_nt: TGTGCCAGCAGCTTGACCGGGACAGGGGACAATGAGCAGTTCTTC

j_call: TRBJ2-3
d_call: NA
cdr3_length: 15
v_call: TRBV5-1
cdr3_aa: CASSVVGGVTDTQYF
cdr3_nt: TGCGCCAGCAGTGTGGTGGGCGGGGTGACAGATACGCAGTATTTT

j_call: TRBJ2-7
d_call: TRBD1
cdr3_length: 15
v_call: TRBV5-6
cdr3_aa: CASSPGQGLMYEQYF
cdr3_nt: TGTGCCAGCAGCCCGGGACAGGGGCTAATGTACGAGCAGTACTTC

j_call: TRBJ2-7
d_call: NA
cdr3_length: 14
v_call: TRBV5-1
cdr3_aa: CASSLVPAPYEQYF
cdr3_nt: TGCGCCAGCAGCTTGGTGCCGGCGCCCTACGAGCAGTACTTC

j_call: TRBJ2-3
d_call: NA
cdr3_length: 18
v_call: TRBV21-1
cdr3_aa: CASSKGTSGGVSTDTQYF
cdr3_nt: TGTGCCAGCAGCAAGGGGACTAGCGGGGGGGTTAGCACAGATACGCAGTATTTT

j_call: TRBJ1-5
d_call: TRBD1
cdr3_length: 12
v_call: TRBV7-9
cdr3_aa: CATDRVNQPQHF
cdr3_nt: TGTGCCACAGACAGGGTTAATCAGCCCCAGCATTTT

j_call: TRBJ1-5
d_call: TRBD1
cdr3_length: 14
v_call: TRBV19
cdr3_aa: CASCTGGGGQPQHF
cdr3_nt: TGTGCCAGTTGTACAGGGGGCGGGGGTCAGCCCCAGCATTTT

j_call: TRBJ2-1
d_call: NA
cdr3_length: 13
v_call: TRBV19
cdr3_aa: CASSIGRFNEQFF
cdr3_nt: TGTGCCAGTAGTATTGGTAGATTCAATGAGCAGTTCTTC

j_call: TRBJ1-1
d_call: NA
cdr3_length: 13
v_call: TRBV5-1
cdr3_aa: CASNDPGNTEAFF
cdr3_nt: TGCGCCAGCAACGACCCAGGGAACACTGAAGCTTTCTTT